The 12 T cell receptor beta chains below all came from one sample that was sequenced in a study of CD8 T cells in ankylosing spondylitis. TCRdb reprocessed the 5' RACE reads with MiXCR, giving one entry per CDR3 protein. This table holds 150,000 to 200,000 distinct CDR3 sequences, roughly 13% found once. The sequenced sample consisted of blood, either unsorted or a sorted T cell fraction (not recorded which). Every receptor here comes from a male donor with ankylosing spondylitis or in good health (not recorded which).

This clonotype was counted at least ten times. J is TRBJ2-7 and V is TRBV5-5, with 10 bases fitting TRBD2. With 2 bases clipped from V and 4 bases from J, the junction kept 3 bases outside the gene matches. Germline V gene data show CDR1 as SGHKS and CDR2 as YYEKEE (reference sequence). The CDR3 spans 14 residues. The CDR3 nucleotides read TGTGCCAGCAGCTTCGGACTAGCGGAATACGAGCAGTACTTC. Residues: CASSFGLAEYEQYF.

There are many counts of this clonotype. The V and J genes are TRBV12-3 or TRBV12-4 and TRBJ2-3, with 9 bases that match TRBD2. The ends lost 1 base at V and 9 bases at J; junction bases unmatched: 8. This CDR3 has 15 amino acids. CDR3 region: CASSLGTSAHTTQYF. Here the CDR3 DNA reads TGTGCCAGCAGTTTAGGGACTAGCGCTCACACCACGCAGTATTTT.

This clonotype was counted only a few times. This chain links TRBV20-1 with TRBJ2-1; D not certain. CDR1 is DFQATT, CDR2 SNEGSKA, per germline (reference sequence). V was pared by 0 bases and J by 6 bases, with 9 bases between. The CDR3 sequence is 13 residues long. CDR3 sequence (DNA): TGCAGTGCTAGAGATGGTCAGAGCAATGAGCAGTTCTTC. Translation gives CSARDGQSNEQFF.

This clonotype came up a few times. The chain recombines TRBV11-1 with TRBJ1-4; D is unclear. CDR3 length: 19 residues. From germline, CDR1 is SGHAT and CDR2 FQDESV (reference sequence). The V end lost 4 bases, the J end lost 3 bases, and 24 bases lay between the germline ends. In DNA form, the CDR3 reads TGTGCCAGCAGCTCGTGGATACTTTGGGGTACTTGGCCTAATGAAAAACTGTTTTTT. This gives the protein CASSSWILWGTWPNEKLFF. Filled out from reference TRBV11-1 and TRBJ1-4, the complete variable domain reads EAEVAQSPRYKITEKSQAVAFWCDPISGHATLYWYRQILGQGPELLVQFQDESVVDDSQLPKDRFSAERLKGVDSTLKIQPAELGDSAMYLCASSSWILWGTWPNEKLFFGSGTQLSVL.

The chain combines TRBV5-5 with TRBJ1-1, with D perhaps TRBD1 (5 bases). The CDR3 has 15 residues. V was clipped by 4 bases and J by 1 base, with 14 bases between them. CDR1 is SGHKS and CDR2 is YYEKEE in the germline V gene (reference sequence). The CDR3 protein is CASSVARAGNTEAFF. CDR3 DNA: TGTGCCAGCAGCGTCGCCAGGGCGGGGAACACTGAAGCTTTCTTT.

This clonotype has more than one count but fewer than ten. The chain recombines TRBV19 with TRBJ2-7; D uncertain. V lost 7 bases and J 2 bases, leaving 15 bases between the germline ends. The CDR3 covers 14 residues. The germline V gene encodes CDR1 LNHDA and CDR2 SQIVND (reference sequence). CDR3 in amino acids: CASNPAGPAYEQYF. The DNA of the CDR3 is TGTGCCAGTAACCCCGCCGGGCCAGCCTACGAGCAGTACTTC.

The table lists this clonotype with a few counts. The chain couples TRBV18 to TRBJ2-4; 13 bases are shared with TRBD2. J lost 0 bases, V lost 6 bases, and 11 bases had no gene match. This CDR3 spans 19 amino acids. Germline V gene data show CDR1 as KGHSH and CDR2 as LQKENI. The CDR3 is CASSPGLAGAWIAKNIQYF. In DNA form, the CDR3 reads TGTGCCAGCTCGCCCGGACTAGCGGGGGCCTGGATAGCCAAAAACATTCAGTACTTC.

Remarks on this clonotype: A much larger clone lies one base from this, so it may be a read error. V and J are TRBV2 and TRBJ2-1, with no clear D. Between the trimmed V and J ends, which lost 5 bases and 6 bases, there was a span of 11 bases. Germline values: CDR1 SNHLY, CDR2 FYNNEI. The CDR3 consists of 13 residues. The DNA of the CDR3 is TGTGCCAGCAGTACCACCAGCCCCAATGAGCAGTTCTTC. Translating gives CASSTTSPNEQFF.

The table lists this clonotype with many counts. This chain links TRBV4-2 with TRBJ2-3, with 7 bases matching TRBD2. The V segment lost 0 bases and the J segment 3 bases; nucleotides outside the gene matches: 9. This CDR3 contains 17 residues. Germline loops: CDR1 LGHNA, CDR2 YNFKEQ. The CDR3 sequence is CASSQDPPRGGTDTQYF. As DNA, the CDR3 is TGTGCCAGCAGCCAAGACCCTCCGAGGGGAGGGACAGATACGCAGTATTTT.

To note about this clonotype: A much larger clone lies one base from this, so it may be a read error. The J gene is TRBJ2-7, the V gene TRBV28; the D is unclear. The CDR3 has 12 amino acids. The germline V gene has CDR1 MDHEN and CDR2 SYDVKM. Trimming stripped 3 bases from V and 3 bases from J, with 6 bases between. Written as DNA, the CDR3 is TGTGCCAGCAGTTTTGCGAACTACGAGCAGTACTTC. This codes for CASSFANYEQYF.

Many counts were recorded for this clonotype. J is TRBJ1-1 and V is TRBV12-3 or TRBV12-4; 8 nucleotides agree with TRBD1. The CDR3 length is 17 residues. Losses at the gene ends were 5 bases for V and 4 bases for J; bases not matched to a gene: 15. The CDR3 loop is CASSRRGRLDAVTEAFF. CDR3 in DNA: TGTGCCAGCAGTCGCAGGGGGCGCCTGGATGCGGTCACTGAAGCTTTCTTT.

V gene TRBV30 combines with J gene TRBJ2-1, with 11 bases identical to TRBD2. The V segment lost 0 bases and the J segment 7 bases; nucleotides outside the gene matches: 5. The germline V gene encodes CDR1 GTSNPN and CDR2 SVGIG (reference sequence). The CDR3 runs to 15 residues. The CDR3 loop reads CAWSVTSGRLNEQFF. CDR3 in DNA: TGTGCCTGGAGTGTTACTAGCGGGAGATTAAATGAGCAGTTCTTC. The full variable domain, its missing parts supplied by reference TRBV30 and TRBJ2-1, is SQTIHQWPATLVQPVGSPLSLECTVEGTSNPNLYWYRQAAGRGLQLLFYSVGIGQISSEVPQNLSASRPQDRQFILSSKKLLLSDSGFYLCAWSVTSGRLNEQFFGPGTRLTVL.